The T cell receptor beta chain under discussion was sequenced for a study of blood T cell repertoires in COVID-19. As for the study in general: Acute and convalescent COVID-19 specimens originated in the United States, Italy and Spain.

The CDR3 has 14 residues. This clone was picked up one time. Only in-frame clones appear in the TCRdb table, and some are missing; sequencing was by immunoSEQ multiplex PCR. The sample carries roughly 280,000 clones, around 90% recorded once. The sequence derives from a woman aged 45-65 years who had recovered from COVID-19. This chain uses TRBV21-1 with TRBJ2-5; the tabulated D call, TRBD2, remains unverified against the DNA. TRBV21-1 is classified as a pseudogene. Sequencing input: peripheral blood. In DNA, the CDR3 is TGTGCCAGCAGATCTCTCTGGGGGGGAGAGACCCAGTACTTC. This translates into CASRSLWGGETQYF.